The clone carrying this T cell receptor beta chain was detected a few times. What it binds is unknown. This entry comes from a study of regulatory T cells in long-lasting Graves disease. General observations from the study: When disease was persistent, TRBV28, TRBJ1-2 and TRBJ2-5 were the favored segments.

Investigators prepared the TCR beta libraries by applying iRepertoire HTBI primers and Arm-PCR of CDR3 regions. Per the study methods: Identification of gene segments yielded more than 60 TRBV and about 14 TRBJ across samples. Via MiXCR, TCRdb re-called the multiplex PCR reads, giving one row per CDR3 protein. The V and J calls follow TCRdb's processing rather than the paper's. The table lists around 500,000 distinct CDR3 sequences, less than 15% of them singletons. The time point: newly diagnosed GD, antithyroid drugs for less than 3 months. With RNA extracted from PBMCs as input, the TCR library was made. The junction had 13 bases not matched to a gene; V was cut back by 2 bases and J by 7 bases. The germline gives CDR1 SGHRS, CDR2 YFSETQ. This CDR3 is 16 amino acids long. These data are also associated with another study on T cells in Graves' hyperthyroidism and ophthalmopathy. As that report states: Patients showing uncontrolled infection, other autoimmune disease, pregnancy or lactation were ineligible. Blood also contained most expanded thyroid clonotypes above 0.001.

The rearrangement uses TRBV5-1 and TRBJ2-7, with 9 positions matching TRBD1. The specimen was peripheral blood mononuclear cells (PBMCs), collected at new diagnosis, from a patient treated with antithyroid drugs. This receptor was taken from a man aged 30 to 45 with Graves disease. The CDR3 loop is CASSLNAGTGKLEQYF. In nucleotides, the CDR3 is TGCGCCAGCAGCTTAAATGCGGGGACAGGGAAGTTGGAGCAGTACTTC.